These 5 T cell receptor beta chains came from one sample sequenced in a study of blood T cell repertoires in COVID-19. Produced via immunoSEQ multiplex PCR; TCRdb's table is partial and in-frame only. Among about 230,000 clones listed, 80% to 85% were seen once. Sequenced material: peripheral blood. The origin of the receptors is a woman at least 80 years old with active or convalescent COVID-19.

J is TRBJ2-1 and V is TRBV5-1, with 8 bases fitting TRBD1. The CDR3 has 14 residues. The trim removed 4 bases at V and 5 bases at J, leaving 5 bases unmatched. The germline CDR1 and CDR2 sequences are SGHRS and YFSETQ. CDR3 sequence: CASSPRQGNNEQFF. CDR3 nucleotide sequence: TGCGCCAGCAGCCCTAGACAGGGGAACAATGAGCAGTTCTTC.

The V and J genes are TRBV7-9 and TRBJ1-4; unclear D gene. CDR1 SEHNR and CDR2 FQNEAQ come from the germline V gene (reference sequence). The CDR3 totals 16 residues. V was pared by 0 bases and J by 5 bases, with 13 bases between. This CDR3 is CASSLALQVTNEKLFF. CDR3 nucleotides: TGTGCCAGCAGCTTAGCACTGCAGGTTACCAATGAAAAACTGTTTTTT.

The V gene is TRBV19, the J gene TRBJ2-3; TRBD2 matches at 7 bases. The CDR3 consists of 14 residues. Looked up from germline, CDR1 is LNHDA and CDR2 is SQIVND (reference sequence). J was trimmed by 1 base and V by 7 bases; bases with no gene match: 5. CDR3 residues: CASNGGGGTDTQYF. The CDR3 DNA follows: TGTGCCAGTAACGGCGGGGGTGGCACAGATACGCAGTATTTT.

This clone was observed once. This chain links TRBV30 with TRBJ2-7, with TRBD2 matching 11 bases. This CDR3 has 18 amino acids. After removal of 0 bases from V and 3 bases from J, the junction contained 13 bases not matched to a gene. CDR1 is GTSNPN, CDR2 SVGIG, per germline (reference sequence). CDR3 loop: CAWSVQKVAGGPIYEQYF. Here the CDR3 DNA reads TGTGCCTGGAGTGTACAGAAGGTAGCGGGAGGGCCGATCTACGAGCAGTACTTC. The full variable domain, its missing parts supplied by reference TRBV30 and TRBJ2-7, is SQTIHQWPATLVQPVGSPLSLECTVEGTSNPNLYWYRQAAGRGLQLLFYSVGIGQISSEVPQNLSASRPQDRQFILSSKKLLLSDSGFYLCAWSVQKVAGGPIYEQYFGPGTRLTVT.

The chain uses TRBV7-9 and TRBJ1-2; TRBD1 aligns across 7 bases. The CDR3 totals 13 residues. The J segment lost 3 bases and the V segment lost 5 bases, leaving 3 bases of the junction unmatched. Per the germline V gene, CDR1 is SEHNR and CDR2 is FQNEAQ (reference sequence). The CDR3 sequence: CASSLRGDYGYTF. The CDR3 region has the DNA TGTGCCAGCAGCCTCAGGGGGGACTATGGCTACACCTTC.